The 10 T cell receptor beta chains below all came from one sample that was sequenced in a study of CD8+ T cells in alopecia areata. Extracted from the samples, RNA was reverse transcribed into cDNA to serve as the sequencing template. Clones were read by immunoSEQ multiplex PCR, and TCRdb kept only the in-frame ones, dropping some. The repertoire holds about 180,000 clones, with approximately 56% as singletons. The sample in question was CD4+ T cells sorted from blood, obtained at week 0. These receptor sequences come from a human donor with alopecia areata.

The V call is TRBV29-1, the J call TRBJ2-2; a weak D match, TRBD1 (6 bases). Germline loops: CDR1 SQVTM, CDR2 ANQGSEA. V lost 8 bases and J lost 5, with 12 bases in between. This CDR3 has 12 residues. The CDR3 DNA is TGCAGCATTCCAGGGGCTACCGGGGAGCTGTTTTTT. This sequence encodes CSIPGATGELFF.

This clone has only one observation. Distinct nucleotide sequences in the sample also encode this CDR3. The chain recombines TRBV15 with TRBJ1-5; D perhaps matches TRBD1 (5 bases). The V end lost 0 bases, the J end lost 1 base, and 7 bases lay between the germline ends. The germline V gene encodes CDR1 LNHNV and CDR2 YYDKDF (reference sequence). This CDR3 comprises 15 residues. CDR3 DNA sequence: TGTGCCACCAGCAGAGATCGACAGAGCAATCAGCCCCAGCATTTT. It specifies CATSRDRQSNQPQHF.

The J gene is TRBJ2-7, the V gene TRBV25-1; D is possibly TRBD1 (6 bases). The V end lost 3 bases, the J end lost 2 bases, and 17 bases lay between the germline ends. Germline V gene lookup returns CDR1 MGHDK and CDR2 SYGVNS. CDR3 length equals 16 residues. CDR3 coding DNA: TGTGCCAGCAGTGAGGTGGGGGCAGGGATAACCTACGAGCAGTACTTC. Encoded protein: CASSEVGAGITYEQYF.

The chain recombines TRBV4-1 with TRBJ2-3; 9 nucleotides agree with TRBD1. Trimming at V came to 1 base and at J to 10 bases, leaving 12 bases not matched to a gene. CDR1 is MGHRA, CDR2 YSYEKL, per germline. The CDR3 sequence is 16 residues long. For the CDR3, the DNA is TGCGCCAGCAGCCAAGGAACAGGGGGCCCAGTCCCTCCGCAGTATTTT. Protein: CASSQGTGGPVPPQYF.

As concerns this clone: Relative to the germline gene, one junction end is altered; a read error may explain this. V gene TRBV2 combines with J gene TRBJ1-5; maybe TRBD1 (5 bases). From germline, CDR1 is SNHLY and CDR2 FYNNEI. This CDR3 comprises 15 residues. The CDR3, as DNA: TGTGCCAGCAGGGAAGGGACGGTTGGTAAACAGCCCCAGCATTTT. Translating it yields CASREGTVGKQPQHF.

V is TRBV4-1 and J is TRBJ1-2, with TRBD1 matching over 7 bases. The CDR3 is made up of 15 amino acids. Germline-derived CDR1 and CDR2 are MGHRA and YSYEKL. After removal of 3 bases from V and 2 bases from J, the junction contained 6 bases not matched to a gene. CDR3 amino acids: CASSQGDRANYGYTF. The CDR3 bases are TGCGCCAGCAGCCAGGGTGACAGGGCGAACTATGGCTACACCTTC.

The rearrangement joins TRBV30 to TRBJ2-1; D is perhaps TRBD1 or TRBD2 (6 bases each). This CDR3 is 12 amino acids long. Between the trimmed V and J ends, which lost 5 bases and 8 bases, there was a span of 13 bases. Germline assignment: CDR1 GTSNPN and CDR2 SVGIG (reference sequence). CDR3 nucleotide sequence: TGTGCCTGGGGCGCCGGGGGCGATGAGCAGTTCTTC. It encodes CAWGAGGDEQFF.

The gene calls are TRBV7-2 and TRBJ1-3; D is possibly TRBD1 (6 bases). Looked up from germline, CDR1 is SGHTA and CDR2 is FQGNSA. This CDR3 is 15 amino acids long. The ends were cut back, 3 bases at V and 1 base at J, with 10 bases in the middle. The CDR3 region is CASSFPGASGNTIYF. CDR3 sequence (DNA): TGTGCCAGCAGCTTCCCAGGGGCATCTGGAAACACCATATATTTT.

The DNA of the CDR3 is TGTGCCAGCAGCTTCAGACCGGGACAGGGTTCCTACGAGCAGTACTTC. Its protein is CASSFRPGQGSYEQYF. The genes are TRBV7-9 and TRBJ2-7; TRBD1 matches at 9 bases. The germline gives CDR1 SEHNR, CDR2 FQNEAQ (reference sequence). With 3 bases clipped from V and 1 base from J, the junction kept 7 bases outside the gene matches. This CDR3 has 16 amino acids.

The chain carries TRBV30 and TRBJ1-1; 7 positions agree with TRBD1. This CDR3 region has 11 residues. Germline values: CDR1 GTSNPN, CDR2 SVGIG (reference sequence). The ends lost 1 base at V and 11 bases at J; junction bases unmatched: 4. In nucleotides, the CDR3 is TGTGCCTGGAGTGCCGGGACAGTGGCTTTCTTT. Amino acids: CAWSAGTVAFF.